This passage covers 5 T cell receptor beta chains from one sample sequenced in a study of naive CD8 T cells in extremely preterm neonates. Sequenced by immunoSEQ multiplex PCR; TCRdb stores in-frame clones only, minus some. The sample holds 7,000 or so clones, 98% seen once. Sequenced: naive CD8+ T cells from blood. The receptors shown here come from a human donor in good health.

The chain carries TRBV4-3 and TRBJ2-5; 9 bases line up with TRBD2. The CDR3 sequence is 14 residues long. V shed 4 bases, J shed 1 base, and the junction held 1 base outside the gene matches. Germline values: CDR1 LGHNA, CDR2 YSLEER. The CDR3 protein is CASSPRGGQETQYF. The CDR3 DNA reads TGCGCCAGCAGCCCGCGGGGGGGCCAAGAGACCCAGTACTTC.

The V and J genes are TRBV30 and TRBJ1-5; D unclear. Per the germline V gene, CDR1 is GTSNPN and CDR2 is SVGIG (reference sequence). This CDR3 has 13 amino acids. V lost 1 base and J 7 bases, leaving 11 bases between the germline ends. The CDR3 nucleotides read TGTGCCTGGAGTGGAGGGAGTCGGCAGCCCCAGCATTTT. Its protein is CAWSGGSRQPQHF.

The V and J genes are TRBV7-9 and TRBJ1-1, with 11 positions matching TRBD1. Germline values: CDR1 SEHNR, CDR2 FQNEAQ (reference sequence). The CDR3 runs to 13 residues. Losses at the gene ends were 1 base for V and 8 bases for J; bases not matched to a gene: 0. In nucleotides, the CDR3 is TGTGCCAGCAGCTTAGGGACAGGGGGCGAAGCTTTCTTT. Its protein product is CASSLGTGGEAFF.

The chain has TRBV30 and TRBJ1-4, with a tentative D call TRBD1 (6 bases). CDR1 and CDR2 from the germline V gene are GTSNPN and SVGIG (reference sequence). V lost 0 bases and J lost 3, with 11 bases in between. The CDR3 extends over 15 amino acids. CDR3 nucleotides: TGTGCCTGGAGTGTACAAGCAGGGGCTAATGAAAAACTGTTTTTT. It encodes CAWSVQAGANEKLFF.

This clone was seen a single time. The V call is TRBV6-1, the J call TRBJ1-4; TRBD1 matches at 7 bases. The trim removed 7 bases at V and 7 bases at J, leaving 6 bases unmatched. CDR3 size: 13 residues. Germline V gene sequence: CDR1 MNHNS, CDR2 SASEGT. The CDR3 loop reads CASTDRVSEKLFF. The DNA of the CDR3 is TGTGCCAGCACTGACAGGGTCAGTGAAAAACTGTTTTTT.